This T cell receptor beta chain is from a study of blood T cell repertoires in COVID-19. Study details: There were acute and convalescent COVID-19 samples, and they came from the United States, Italy and Spain.

The CDR3 is made up of 16 amino acids. Looked up from germline, CDR1 is SGHTA and CDR2 is FQGNSA. V lost 1 base and J lost 0, with 12 bases in between. The method was immunoSEQ multiplex PCR; TCRdb's version includes in-frame clones alone and lacks a portion of them. The sample contains some 76,000 clones, about four fifths of which appear only once. This clone showed up just a few times. Sequenced sample: peripheral blood. The chain carries TRBV7-2 and TRBJ1-1; D possibly corresponds to TRBD1 (6 bases). This TCR derives from a man aged 50-60 years with acute or convalescent COVID-19. The CDR3 protein is CASSLGGGYMNTEAFF. CDR3 in DNA: TGTGCCAGCAGCTTAGGAGGGGGTTATATGAACACTGAAGCTTTCTTT.